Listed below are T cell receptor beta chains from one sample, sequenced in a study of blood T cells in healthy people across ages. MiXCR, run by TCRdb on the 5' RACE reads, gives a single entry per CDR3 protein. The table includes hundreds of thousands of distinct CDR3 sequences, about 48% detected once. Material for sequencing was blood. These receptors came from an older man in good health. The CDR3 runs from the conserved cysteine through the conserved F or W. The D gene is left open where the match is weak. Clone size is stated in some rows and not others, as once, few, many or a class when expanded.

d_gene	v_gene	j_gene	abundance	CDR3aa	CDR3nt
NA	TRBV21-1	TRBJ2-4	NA	CASSRWDLAYF	TGTGCCAGCAGCAGATGGGACTTAGCGTACTTC
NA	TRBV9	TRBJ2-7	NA	CASSVDSEREQYF	TGTGCCAGCAGCGTAGATTCTGAGCGCGAGCAGTACTTC
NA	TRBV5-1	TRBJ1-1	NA	CASSTAGGETEAFF	TGCGCCAGCAGCACCGCGGGGGGGGAGACTGAAGCTTTCTTT
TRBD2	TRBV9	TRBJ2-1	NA	CASSVAGRAGAYNEQFF	TGTGCCAGCAGCGTAGCTGGGCGAGCGGGAGCCTACAATGAGCAGTTCTTC
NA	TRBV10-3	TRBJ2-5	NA	CAISESARSEREETQYF	TGTGCCATCAGTGAGTCGGCTAGGAGTGAAAGGGAAGAGACCCAGTACTTC
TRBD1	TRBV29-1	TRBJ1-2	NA	CSGTDRDHGYTF	TGCAGCGGGACGGACAGGGATCATGGCTACACCTTC
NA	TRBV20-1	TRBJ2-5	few	CSAQWGEETQYF	TGCAGTGCTCAATGGGGGGAAGAGACCCAGTACTTC
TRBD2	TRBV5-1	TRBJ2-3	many	CASSLGLGTDTQYF	TGTGCCAGCAGCCTGGGACTAGGCACAGATACGCAGTATTTT
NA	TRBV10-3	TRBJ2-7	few	CAISEIGEEGEQYF	TGTGCCATCAGTGAGATTGGTGAGGAAGGGGAGCAGTACTTC
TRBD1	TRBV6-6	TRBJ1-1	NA	CASSGGTVGNTEAFF	TGTGCCAGCAGTGGCGGGACAGTGGGTAACACTGAAGCTTTCTTT
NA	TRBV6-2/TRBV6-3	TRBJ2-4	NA	CASSSAPALAKNIQYF	TGTGCCAGCAGTTCCGCCCCGGCTCTAGCCAAAAACATTCAGTACTTC
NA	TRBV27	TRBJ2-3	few	CASSLSPTHRYAYF	TGTGCCAGCAGTTTATCGCCGACCCACAGATACGCGTATTTT
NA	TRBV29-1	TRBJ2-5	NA	CSVEDRDGAQETQYF	TGCAGCGTTGAAGATAGGGACGGGGCTCAAGAGACCCAGTACTTC
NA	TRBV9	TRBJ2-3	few	CASTTGSGRSTDTQYF	TGTGCCAGCACGACTGGAAGCGGGCGGTCCACAGATACGCAGTATTTT
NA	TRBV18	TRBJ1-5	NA	CASSLYQGNQPQHF	TGTGCCAGCTCACTTTACCAAGGCAATCAGCCCCAGCATTTT
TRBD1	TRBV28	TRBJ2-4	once	CASSWIGGGQNIQYF	TGTGCCAGCAGTTGGATAGGGGGCGGGCAAAACATTCAGTACTTC
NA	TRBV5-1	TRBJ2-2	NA	CASSGDRLNTGELFF	TGCGCCAGCAGCGGAGACAGATTGAACACCGGGGAGCTGTTTTTT
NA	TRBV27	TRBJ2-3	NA	CASTRGAGGTDTQYF	TGTGCCAGCACCCGAGGCGCAGGGGGCACAGATACGCAGTATTTT
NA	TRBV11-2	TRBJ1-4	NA	CASSFATGISEKLFF	TGTGCCAGCAGCTTCGCCACAGGGATTAGTGAAAAACTGTTTTTT
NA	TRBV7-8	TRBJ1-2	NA	CASSSPPTGVGGYTF	TGTGCCAGCAGCTCCCCCCCGACGGGGGTGGGGGGCTACACCTTC
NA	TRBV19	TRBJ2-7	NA	CASSRGDSYSYEQYF	TGTGCCAGTAGTCGGGGGGACAGTTACTCCTACGAGCAGTACTTC
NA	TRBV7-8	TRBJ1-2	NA	CASSSRVPDNYGYTF	TGTGCCAGCAGCTCCAGGGTACCAGATAACTATGGCTACACCTTC
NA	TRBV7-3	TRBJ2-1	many	CASSSIVGNEQFF	TGTGCCAGCAGCTCGATTGTGGGCAATGAGCAGTTCTTC
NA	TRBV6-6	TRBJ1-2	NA	CASNEERVRGYTF	TGTGCCAGCAACGAGGAGAGAGTCCGTGGCTACACCTTC
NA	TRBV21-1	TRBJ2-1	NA	CASSSRTDFEGRDEQFF	TGTGCCAGCAGCAGTCGGACAGATTTTGAGGGAAGGGATGAGCAGTTCTTC
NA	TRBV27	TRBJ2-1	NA	CASSPAPLGDNEQFF	TGTGCCAGCAGTCCGGCGCCCCTCGGGGACAATGAGCAGTTCTTC
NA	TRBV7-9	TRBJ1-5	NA	CASSLSGGSAQPQHF	TGTGCCAGCAGCTTATCGGGGGGCTCTGCTCAGCCCCAGCATTTT
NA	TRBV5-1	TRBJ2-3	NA	CASSLVPVSGTDTQYF	TGCGCCAGCAGCTTGGTTCCGGTGTCAGGCACAGATACGCAGTATTTT
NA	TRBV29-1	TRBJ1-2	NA	CSVGTRQTPSYGYTF	TGCAGCGTAGGAACTAGACAGACACCTAGCTATGGCTACACCTTC
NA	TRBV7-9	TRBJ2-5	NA	CVSSLEAEETQYF	TGTGTCAGCAGCTTAGAAGCGGAAGAGACCCAGTACTTC
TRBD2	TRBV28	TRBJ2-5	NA	CASSFTRGGQTQYF	TGTGCCAGCAGCTTCACTCGCGGGGGGCAGACCCAGTACTTC
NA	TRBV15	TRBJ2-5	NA	CATSRGDKRVETQYF	TGTGCCACCAGCAGAGGGGATAAGAGGGTCGAGACCCAGTACTTC
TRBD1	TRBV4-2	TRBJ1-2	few	CASSQEWQGANYGYTF	TGTGCCAGCAGCCAAGAGTGGCAGGGGGCTAACTATGGCTACACCTTC
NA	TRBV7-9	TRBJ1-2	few	CASSLVGQGSGYTF	TGTGCCAGCAGCTTAGTAGGTCAGGGAAGTGGCTACACCTTC
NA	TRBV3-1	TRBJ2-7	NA	CASSPEPGAVYEQYF	TGTGCCAGCAGCCCCGAACCGGGAGCCGTTTACGAGCAGTACTTC
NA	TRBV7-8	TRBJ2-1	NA	CASRAGRSYNEQFF	TGTGCCAGCCGGGCGGGAAGATCCTACAATGAGCAGTTCTTC
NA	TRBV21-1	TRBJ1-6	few	CASSKAVDRGNSPLHF	TGTGCCAGCAGCAAAGCGGTGGACAGGGGTAATTCACCCCTCCACTTT
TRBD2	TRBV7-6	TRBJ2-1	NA	CASSPGGSGTNEQFF	TGTGCCAGCAGCCCAGGTGGTAGCGGGACCAATGAGCAGTTCTTC
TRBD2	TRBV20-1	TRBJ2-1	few	CSAPGLAGVRANEQFF	TGCAGTGCTCCAGGACTAGCGGGAGTCCGGGCCAATGAGCAGTTCTTC
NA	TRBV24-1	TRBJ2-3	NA	CATSDPPRDPQYF	TGTGCCACCAGTGATCCGCCGCGGGATCCGCAGTATTTT
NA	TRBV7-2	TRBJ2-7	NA	CASSLGGISYNEQYF	TGTGCCAGCAGCTTGGGCGGAATCTCCTACAATGAGCAGTACTTC
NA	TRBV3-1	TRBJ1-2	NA	CASSPLGGIGYGYTF	TGTGCCAGCAGCCCCTTAGGGGGTATTGGCTATGGCTACACCTTC
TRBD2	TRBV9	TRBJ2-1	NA	CASSVSLAGLAHPYNEQFF	TGTGCCAGCAGCGTCTCGCTAGCGGGCCTAGCCCACCCCTACAATGAGCAGTTCTTC
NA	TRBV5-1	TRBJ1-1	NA	CASSGGRQGNTEAFF	TGCGCCAGCAGCGGAGGGAGGCAGGGGAACACTGAAGCTTTCTTT
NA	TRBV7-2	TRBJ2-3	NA	CASSLEWGGDRYAYF	TGTGCCAGCAGCTTAGAATGGGGGGGGGACAGATACGCGTATTTT
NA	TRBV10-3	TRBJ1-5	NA	CAISEILGRYSNQPQHF	TGTGCCATCAGCGAGATCCTGGGACGCTATAGCAATCAGCCCCAGCATTTT
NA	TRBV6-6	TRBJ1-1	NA	CASNRDTGRSTEAFF	TGTGCCAGCAATCGGGACACCGGTCGATCTACTGAAGCTTTCTTT
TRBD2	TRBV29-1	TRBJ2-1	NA	CSAIAGGYNEQFF	TGCAGCGCTATAGCGGGAGGCTACAATGAGCAGTTCTTC
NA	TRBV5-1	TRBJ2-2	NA	CASSLAEVAGELFF	TGCGCCAGCAGCTTGGCCGAGGTTGCCGGGGAGCTGTTTTTT
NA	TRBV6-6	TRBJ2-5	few	CASSSGGRNHGETQYF	TGTGCCAGCAGTTCGGGTGGCAGAAATCATGGAGAGACCCAGTACTTC
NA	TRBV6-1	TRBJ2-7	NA	CASSGRLIEQYF	TGTGCCAGCAGTGGGCGACTAATCGAGCAGTACTTC
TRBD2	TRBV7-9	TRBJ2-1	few	CASSPPGGAGNEQFF	TGTGCCAGCAGCCCCCCCGGGGGGGCGGGCAATGAGCAGTTCTTC
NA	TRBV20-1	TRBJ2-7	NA	CSAVADAYNEQYF	TGCAGTGCAGTAGCGGACGCCTACAATGAGCAGTACTTC
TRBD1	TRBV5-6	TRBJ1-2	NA	CASSRGQLFYGYTF	TGTGCCAGCAGCAGGGGACAGCTCTTCTATGGCTACACCTTC
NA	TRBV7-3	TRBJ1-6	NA	CASSLYPRPNSPLHF	TGTGCCAGCAGCTTATATCCCCGGCCAAATTCACCCCTCCACTTT
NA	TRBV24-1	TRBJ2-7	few	CATSDHSGWGEQYF	TGTGCCACCAGTGATCACTCGGGATGGGGTGAGCAGTACTTC
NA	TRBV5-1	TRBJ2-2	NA	CASSSGPTDTGELFF	TGCGCCAGCAGCTCAGGCCCCACAGACACCGGGGAGCTGTTTTTT